This T cell receptor beta chain was documented in a study of T cell repertoires in cytomegalovirus infection. On the study more broadly: Recently described HLA-C-restricted plus well-studied HLA-B-restricted CMV epitopes were used. Evidence of both CMV infection and a matching HLA type came from public TCR beta signatures. Study-level points and caveats: Of the TCR beta families, the public ones yielded a cumulative frequency that identified carriers of CMV plus the relevant HLA. HLA-C-restricted CMV clonotypes gave the most frequent clonotype in two of eight donors.

Trimming took 1 base from V and 0 from J, leaving 6 bases between them. In germline, CDR1 is LNHDA, CDR2 SQIVND (reference sequence). This CDR3 comprises 14 residues. This clonotype appeared a few times. The antigen is not known. From the reads, TCRdb called clonotypes with MiXCR, one entry per CDR3 protein. The table has about 100,000 distinct CDR3 sequences, 25% to 30% seen once. V and J are TRBV19 and TRBJ1-1; D remains ambiguous. The sequence was collected from a human donor in good health (CMV status not recorded). Some clones in this sample may be carry-over from other donors' samples. The starting material was CD8+ T cells from cultured PBMCs, obtained from culture after CMV antigen stimulation. CDR3 residues: CASSIGLMNTEAFF. DNA for the CDR3: TGTGCCAGTAGTATAGGGCTCATGAACACTGAAGCTTTCTTT.